The 11 T cell receptor beta chains in this list originate from one sample, sequenced in a study of identical twins. From the 5' RACE reads, TCRdb called clonotypes with MiXCR, one entry per CDR3 protein. Here the sample spans a few hundred thousand distinct CDR3 sequences, roughly 9.5% being singletons. This sample also appeared in a second study, on yellow fever vaccine responses in identical twins.

Sequences were obtained from PBMCs. Receptors originate from a woman aged 18-29 years in good health.

This clonotype was picked up many times. The V gene is TRBV7-9, the J gene TRBJ2-7, with 10 bases matching TRBD1. Germline trimming cut 5 bases from V and 2 bases from J; bases unmatched to any gene: 9. CDR1 is SEHNR and CDR2 is FQNEAQ in the germline V gene (reference sequence). There are 16 residues in the CDR3. CDR3 DNA sequence: TGTGCCAGCAGCGACCCGACAGGGGGCATTGCCTACGAGCAGTACTTC. This sequence encodes CASSDPTGGIAYEQYF.

This sequence joins TRBV7-3 and TRBJ2-3; D remains unclear. The V gene lost 2 bases and the J gene lost 0 bases, with 6 bases spanning the gap. Germline CDR1 is SGHTA and CDR2 is FQGTGA. The CDR3 loop spans 14 amino acids. CDR3 nucleotide sequence: TGTGCCAGCAGCTTATTGCAGAGCACAGATACGCAGTATTTT. Residues: CASSLLQSTDTQYF.

This clonotype showed up just a few times. This chain uses TRBV12-3 or TRBV12-4 with TRBJ1-5, with D hard to call. V was cut by 6 bases and J by 6 bases, with 12 bases left in between. The CDR3 spans 13 residues. The DNA of the CDR3 is TGTGCCAGCAGCCTTAGAGGGCCTCAGCCCCAGCATTTT. Amino acid sequence: CASSLRGPQPQHF.

This clonotype was seen only a few times. The chain couples TRBV20-1 to TRBJ2-2; TRBD2 matches 12 bases. This CDR3 region has 20 residues. V lost 0 bases, J lost 0 bases, and 11 bases stayed unmatched. Germline V gives CDR1 DFQATT, CDR2 SNEGSKA (reference sequence). The CDR3 DNA is TGCAGTGCTAGAGATGGGGTGGTAGGACTAGCGGGACCGAACACCGGGGAGCTGTTTTTT. Translation gives CSARDGVVGLAGPNTGELFF.

The chain uses TRBV7-9 and TRBJ2-7; a possible D gene is TRBD1 (5 bases). This CDR3 region has 14 residues. Germline CDR1 reads SEHNR; CDR2 reads FQNEAQ (reference sequence). V was cut by 1 base and J by 9 bases, with 16 bases left in between. The DNA of the CDR3 is TGTGCCAGCAGCTTAGGGCACAGGCTTGACGGGCAGTACTTC. This codes for CASSLGHRLDGQYF.

The CDR3 nucleotides are TGTGCCAGCAGTGAAAGGACTAGCGGGAGGGCCTGGACAGATACGCAGTATTTT. Its translation is CASSERTSGRAWTDTQYF. The chain combines TRBV28 with TRBJ2-3, with 15 bases lining up with TRBD2. The V gene end was trimmed by 5 bases and the J gene end by 3 bases; junction bases not matched to a gene: 9. The CDR3 length is 18 residues. CDR1 is MDHEN, CDR2 SYDVKM, per germline.

This clonotype turned up a few times. The CDR3 reads CSARGGTSGGSGEQFF. The CDR3, as DNA: TGCAGTGCTAGAGGGGGGACTAGCGGGGGCTCTGGCGAGCAGTTCTTC. V is TRBV20-1 and J is TRBJ2-1; 14 bases agree with TRBD2. This CDR3 is 16 amino acids long. The junction had 9 bases not matched to a gene; V was cut back by 1 base and J by 10 bases. Looked up from germline, CDR1 is DFQATT and CDR2 is SNEGSKA (reference sequence).

This clonotype appeared many times. The chain joins TRBV29-1 to TRBJ2-7; 7 bases match TRBD1. Losses at the gene ends were 7 bases for V and 0 bases for J; bases not matched to a gene: 6. The CDR3 runs to 13 residues. CDR1 is SQVTM, CDR2 ANQGSEA, per germline. In nucleotides, the CDR3 is TGCAGCGCCTACGGGGACAGCTCCTACGAGCAGTACTTC. Translation gives CSAYGDSSYEQYF.

This clonotype turned up a few times. The chain links TRBV20-1 to TRBJ2-7, with 8 bases fitting TRBD2. The junction had 6 bases not matched to a gene; V was cut back by 3 bases and J by 2 bases. Germline CDR1 reads DFQATT; CDR2 reads SNEGSKA (reference sequence). This CDR3 has 14 amino acids. CDR3 protein: CSASSPAGAYEQYF. CDR3 DNA: TGCAGTGCTAGTTCCCCAGCGGGGGCCTACGAGCAGTACTTC.

V usage is TRBV6-2 or TRBV6-3 and J usage is TRBJ2-3; 8 nucleotides line up with TRBD1. Trimming removed 1 base from V and 2 bases from J; junction bases left unmatched: 2. The germline V gene encodes CDR1 MNHEY and CDR2 SVGEGT. The CDR3 is 15 residues long. CDR3 bases: TGTGCCAGCAGTTACTGGACAGGGAACACAGATACGCAGTATTTT. Its protein product is CASSYWTGNTDTQYF.

This clonotype was observed a handful of times. This rearrangement joins TRBV5-6 to TRBJ2-2, with TRBD1 as a possible D gene (5 bases). This CDR3 contains 14 residues. Germline V gives CDR1 SGHDT, CDR2 YYEEEE. Trimming removed 1 base at V and 6 bases at J, with 10 bases between. Here the CDR3 DNA reads TGTGCCAGCAGCTTGACAGGAGACCCCGGGGAGCTGTTTTTT. Its translation: CASSLTGDPGELFF.